This TCR beta chain was recorded in a study of T cell repertoires in cytomegalovirus infection. Findings and limits, study-wide: Dominating the ex vivo response were TCR beta clonotypes that were CMV-specific and HLA-C-restricted.

V shed 6 bases and J shed 0 bases, with 16 bases lying between them. The CDR3 covers 17 residues. Germline lookup yields CDR1 SGHKS and CDR2 YYEKEE (reference sequence). Each CDR3 protein gets one entry after TCRdb re-called the reads with MiXCR. The data contain 450,000 to 550,000 distinct CDR3 sequences, 15% to 20% of them singletons. The table lists this clonotype with many counts. The target antigen is unknown. The rearrangement uses TRBV5-5 and TRBJ2-6; D ambiguous. This sequence was found in a human donor in good health (CMV status not recorded). Some clones in this sample may be carry-over from other donors' samples. The sample comprised CD8+ T cells from PBMCs. Here the CDR3 reads CASTFSPGLSGANVLTF. DNA for the CDR3: TGTGCCAGCACCTTTTCGCCCGGCCTCTCTGGGGCCAACGTCCTGACTTTC.